The next 16 T cell receptor beta chains were all read from a single sample in a study of blood T cell repertoires in COVID-19. The assay was immunoSEQ multiplex PCR, and TCRdb's table has in-frame clones only and misses some. The table includes 57,000 or so clones, more than 75% detected once. The sequenced sample consisted of peripheral blood. The receptor source for this set is a man in his fifties with active or convalescent COVID-19.

The chain recombines TRBV5-6 with TRBJ1-2; D unresolved. The CDR3 runs to 15 residues. With 0 bases removed from V and 4 bases from J, the gap between germline ends came to 13 bases. CDR1 and CDR2 (germline): SGHDT, YYEEEE. The CDR3 DNA follows: TGTGCCAGCAGCTTGGGTTACGGAGGTGGCTATGGCTACACCTTC. Amino acids: CASSLGYGGGYGYTF.

The chain recombines TRBV7-2 with TRBJ2-2; 8 bases align to TRBD2. Trimming cost V 2 bases and J 7 bases; bases outside gene matches: 6. This CDR3 region has 15 residues. Germline CDR1 reads SGHTA; CDR2 reads FQGNSA. This CDR3 is CASSLIGLAIGELFF. The DNA of the CDR3 is TGTGCCAGCAGCTTAATCGGACTAGCCATCGGGGAGCTGTTTTTT.

The chain combines TRBV27 with TRBJ2-7; 7 bases map to TRBD2. Per germline, CDR1 MNHEY and CDR2 SMNVEV (reference sequence). V was pared by 7 bases and J by 2 bases, with 11 bases of the junction left unmatched. The CDR3 is 15 amino acids. Here the CDR3 DNA reads TGTGCCAGCAAGGCTGGGGCTAGCGGAGCCTACGAGCAGTACTTC. Translated: CASKAGASGAYEQYF.

This clone was recorded a few times. CDR3 coding DNA: TGTGCCAGCAGCTTGGGGACAGGGGTGAAGGAAGCTTTCTTT. Residues: CASSLGTGVKEAFF. V is TRBV5-4 and J is TRBJ1-1, with 9 bases fitting TRBD1. The junction had 5 bases not matched to a gene; V was cut back by 0 bases and J by 8 bases. From germline, CDR1 is SGHNT and CDR2 YYREEE (reference sequence). The CDR3 runs 14 residues.

The chain is built from TRBV18 and TRBJ2-5; maybe TRBD1 (5 bases). This CDR3 contains 15 residues. V was pared by 0 bases and J by 5 bases, with 13 bases between. Looked up from germline, CDR1 is KGHSH and CDR2 is LQKENI. The DNA for the CDR3 is TGTGCCAGCTCACCACCCTCAGGGTCTCAGGAGACCCAGTACTTC. Its protein is CASSPPSGSQETQYF. The full variable domain, completed using reference TRBV18 and TRBJ2-5, is NAGVMQNPRHLVRRRGQEARLRCSPMKGHSHVYWYRQLPEEGLKFMVYLQKENIIDESGMPKERFSAEFPKEGPSILRIQQVVRGDSAAYFCASSPPSGSQETQYFGPGTRLLVL.

The chain uses TRBV29-1 and TRBJ2-1; D is uncertain. The germline V gene encodes CDR1 SQVTM and CDR2 ANQGSEA. The CDR3 covers 12 residues. The V gene lost 3 bases and the J gene lost 5 bases, with 8 bases spanning the gap. The CDR3 spells CSVDRANNEQFF. CDR3 in DNA: TGCAGCGTTGATAGAGCAAACAATGAGCAGTTCTTC.

In its sample, this clone was seen a few times. The germline gene is not matched at one end of the junction; a read error may be the cause. V gene TRBV11-1 combines with J gene TRBJ1-6; 8 positions match TRBD1. CDR3 length: 11 amino acids. Germline V gene data show CDR1 as SGHAT and CDR2 as FQDESV (reference sequence). CDR3 in amino acids: CASRGGDRMYF. CDR3 DNA sequence: TGTGCCAGCAGAGGGGGGGACAGGATGTACTTT.

For the CDR3, the DNA is TGTGCCAGCAGCAAGGGGTATGGGGAGCTGTTTTTT. Translated, it gives CASSKGYGELFF. The gene calls are TRBV14 and TRBJ2-2, with D perhaps TRBD1 (5 bases). CDR3 length: 12 amino acids. Trimming removed 5 bases at V and 8 bases at J, with 9 bases between. From germline, CDR1 is SGHDN and CDR2 FVKESK.

At least ten counts were recorded for this clone. V gene TRBV2 combines with J gene TRBJ1-4; 8 nucleotides agree with TRBD1. Losses at the gene ends were 6 bases for V and 3 bases for J; bases not matched to a gene: 6. The CDR3 length is 15 residues. Germline V lookup: CDR1 SNHLY, CDR2 FYNNEI. The CDR3 region is CASRKLDRANEKLFF. The DNA for the CDR3 is TGTGCCAGCAGGAAACTGGACAGGGCTAATGAAAAACTGTTTTTT.

The V gene is TRBV5-5, the J gene TRBJ1-5, with a possible D match to TRBD1 (6 bases). The CDR3 is made up of 15 amino acids. V was pared by 0 bases and J by 5 bases, with 12 bases between. Germline values: CDR1 SGHKS, CDR2 YYEKEE (reference sequence). CDR3 DNA sequence: TGTGCCAGCAGCTTGGGGGCCCAGGGGCATCAGCCCCAGCATTTT. Protein product: CASSLGAQGHQPQHF.

This sequence joins TRBV5-1 and TRBJ2-1; 13 bases map to TRBD2. V shed 5 bases and J 8 bases; nucleotides not matched to a gene: 7. The CDR3 runs 15 residues. Germline CDR1 reads SGHRS; CDR2 reads YFSETQ. The CDR3 is CASSRGTSGIDEQFF. The DNA for the CDR3 is TGCGCCAGCAGTAGGGGGACTAGCGGGATTGATGAGCAGTTCTTC.

This clone was seen once. This CDR3 is CASSSLGQGGTGELFF. The CDR3 DNA reads TGCGCCAGCAGCTCGCTCGGACAGGGAGGAACCGGGGAGCTGTTTTTT. The rearrangement links TRBV5-1 to TRBJ2-2; 8 positions match TRBD1. V shed 3 bases and J 5 bases; nucleotides not matched to a gene: 9. The CDR3 sequence is 16 residues long. CDR1 is SGHRS, CDR2 YFSETQ, per germline.

This clone was recorded a few times. The rearrangement links TRBV12-3 or TRBV12-4 to TRBJ2-3; D gene unclear. The CDR3 sequence is 12 residues long. V was trimmed by 3 bases and J by 6 bases, leaving 7 bases between them. The CDR3 DNA sequence: TGTGCCAGCAGTTTGAAGCCGGATACGCAGTATTTT. Residues: CASSLKPDTQYF.

V usage is TRBV28 and J usage is TRBJ1-1, with a weak D call TRBD1 (5 bases). Per the germline V gene, CDR1 is MDHEN and CDR2 is SYDVKM. V was clipped by 2 bases and J by 0 bases, with 7 bases between them. The CDR3 has 14 amino acids. In DNA, the CDR3 is TGTGCCAGCAGTTTACGACAGTTGAACACTGAAGCTTTCTTT. Translated, it gives CASSLRQLNTEAFF.

A few counts support this clone. This rearrangement joins TRBV19 to TRBJ2-2; D remains ambiguous. V was trimmed by 4 bases and J by 6 bases, leaving 15 bases between them. The CDR3 consists of 15 residues. Per germline, CDR1 LNHDA and CDR2 SQIVND (reference sequence). CDR3 sequence reads: CASSTLVLRAGELFF. The CDR3 nucleotides are TGTGCCAGTAGTACCCTAGTTTTACGCGCCGGGGAGCTGTTTTTT.

The chain carries TRBV5-5 and TRBJ1-2, with 9 positions matching TRBD1. V was pared by 4 bases and J by 8 bases, with 18 bases of the junction left unmatched. From germline, CDR1 is SGHKS and CDR2 YYEKEE (reference sequence). The length of the CDR3 is 17 residues. The CDR3 DNA reads TGTGCCAGCAGCCCCGGGACAGGGAGATCTAGTCCCGGCGGCTACACCTTC. Translated: CASSPGTGRSSPGGYTF.